The 23 T cell receptor beta chains given below trace back to one sample, sequenced in a study of T cells in Graves' hyperthyroidism and ophthalmopathy. The TCR beta CDR3 regions underwent amplification using RNA transcripts as the source. Researchers ran a first-round RT-PCR on the TCR CDR3 using the HTBI primer set. TCRdb independently ran MiXCR on the multiplex PCR reads; one entry per CDR3 protein. The table records about half a million distinct CDR3 sequences, roughly 20% of them present only once. The sample consisted of blood. The receptors here all came from a man in his late teens or twenties with Graves' hyperthyroidism.

The table lists this clonotype with a few counts. The chain combines TRBV12-3 or TRBV12-4 with TRBJ1-1; the D is unclear. Trimming cost V 5 bases and J 4 bases, with 23 bases left between them. CDR3 length: 17 residues. CDR3 nucleotides: TGTGCCAGCAGTCCCCCGACTCACGATGGTGGGAGCACTGAAGCTTTCTTT. Translated, it gives CASSPPTHDGGSTEAFF.

There are many counts of this clonotype. The CDR3 sequence: CASSPDRGETEAFF. In nucleotides, the CDR3 is TGCGCCAGCAGTCCTGACAGGGGAGAGACTGAAGCTTTCTTT. V is TRBV5-1 and J is TRBJ1-1; 8 nucleotides align to TRBD1. The CDR3 extends over 14 amino acids. The trim removed 5 bases at V and 5 bases at J, leaving 8 bases unmatched. Germline V gene data show CDR1 as SGHRS and CDR2 as YFSETQ. Looking up the rest from reference TRBV5-1 and TRBJ1-1 gives the full variable domain: KAGVTQTPRYLIKTRGQQVTLSCSPISGHRSVSWYQQTPGQGLQFLFEYFSETQRNKGNFPGRFSGRQFSNSRSEMNVSTLELGDSALYLCASSPDRGETEAFFGQGTRLTVV.

This rearrangement joins TRBV12-3 or TRBV12-4 to TRBJ1-2; maybe TRBD1 (5 bases). V dropped 0 bases and J dropped 0 bases, with 5 bases sitting between them. CDR3 length: 14 residues. The DNA of the CDR3 is TGTGCCAGCAGTTTAGCCAGGGCTAACTATGGCTACACCTTC. This gives the protein CASSLARANYGYTF.

This clonotype was detected a few times. This chain connects TRBV11-1 to TRBJ1-2; TRBD1 matches at 12 bases. V dropped 0 bases and J dropped 4; count of bases not matched to a gene: 6. The CDR3 has 17 residues. Germline assignment: CDR1 SGHAT and CDR2 FQDESV (reference sequence). CDR3 coding DNA: TGTGCCAGCAGCTTAGCGGGGACAGGGGGCTACTTCTATGGCTACACCTTC. This codes for CASSLAGTGGYFYGYTF. Using reference TRBV11-1 and TRBJ1-2 for the parts outside the CDR3, the full variable domain is EAEVAQSPRYKITEKSQAVAFWCDPISGHATLYWYRQILGQGPELLVQFQDESVVDDSQLPKDRFSAERLKGVDSTLKIQPAELGDSAMYLCASSLAGTGGYFYGYTFGSGTRLTVV.

This clonotype was recorded many times. The gene calls are TRBV7-2 and TRBJ1-2; D is ambiguous. The V and J ends lost 8 bases and 5 bases respectively, with 15 bases between them. The CDR3 covers 13 residues. CDR1 is SGHTA and CDR2 is FQGNSA in the germline V gene. In DNA, the CDR3 is TGTGCCAGCCCCCCCAAGTCAGGTTATGGCTACACCTTC. Translation gives CASPPKSGYGYTF.

The chain carries TRBV6-1 and TRBJ2-7; possible D gene TRBD2, 5 bases. Germline lookup yields CDR1 MNHNS and CDR2 SASEGT. The CDR3 length is 13 residues. V lost 8 bases, J lost 2 bases, and 13 bases lay in between. CDR3 DNA: TGTGCCAGCCTCCGACCCGGGACCTACGAGCAGTACTTC. Protein: CASLRPGTYEQYF.

This clonotype was picked up a small number of times. V is TRBV5-1 and J is TRBJ1-5; 8 bases match TRBD1. This CDR3 is 15 amino acids long. V shed 3 bases and J 7 bases; nucleotides not matched to a gene: 9. CDR1 and CDR2 (germline): SGHRS, YFSETQ. CDR3 amino acids: CASSWSTGDGQPQHF. CDR3 bases: TGCGCCAGCAGCTGGTCGACAGGGGACGGGCAGCCCCAGCATTTT.

This chain uses TRBV6-1 with TRBJ2-7; D is ambiguous. Germline CDR1 reads MNHNS; CDR2 reads SASEGT. The CDR3 is 14 amino acids. The ends were cut back, 2 bases at V and 2 bases at J, with 10 bases in the middle. The CDR3 sequence is CASSESDGPYEQYF. The CDR3 DNA reads as TGTGCCAGCAGTGAAAGTGACGGCCCCTACGAGCAGTACTTC.

As for this clonotype: Given a much more abundant clone one base away, this may be a read error. This chain links TRBV6-2 or TRBV6-3 with TRBJ2-7; TRBD2 is a possible D gene (5 bases). Trimming took off 0 bases at V and 6 bases at J, with 6 bases between the two ends. Germline CDR1 reads MNHEY; CDR2 reads SVGEGT. This CDR3 is 12 amino acids long. The CDR3 region has the DNA TGTGCCAGCAGTTACTCGAGGGCCGAGCAGTACTTC. It codes for CASSYSRAEQYF.

V is TRBV12-3 or TRBV12-4 and J is TRBJ2-7, with D perhaps TRBD2 (6 bases). This CDR3 contains 14 residues. The V gene lost 6 bases and the J gene lost 6 bases, with 18 bases spanning the gap. CDR3 region: CASSSTGGFSEQYF. CDR3 nucleotide sequence: TGTGCCAGCAGCTCTACCGGGGGATTCAGCGAGCAGTACTTC.

V usage is TRBV20-1 and J usage is TRBJ2-7; D is uncertain. Germline V gene sequence: CDR1 DFQATT, CDR2 SNEGSKA (reference sequence). The CDR3 totals 14 residues. Trimming left V 1 base short and J 2 bases short, with 12 bases between. CDR3 DNA sequence: TGCAGTGCTAGAGTGGCAGCCAGTACCTACGAGCAGTACTTC. Amino acids: CSARVAASTYEQYF.

This clonotype was detected ten times or more. The chain combines TRBV27 with TRBJ1-1, with 8 bases fitting TRBD1. V dropped 7 bases and J dropped 4; count of bases not matched to a gene: 8. The CDR3 contains 14 residues. Germline-derived CDR1 and CDR2 are MNHEY and SMNVEV (reference sequence). DNA for the CDR3: TGTGCCAGCAAAAACCAGGGGGCCGTCACTGAAGCTTTCTTT. Residues: CASKNQGAVTEAFF.

This clonotype was seen ten or more times. The chain combines TRBV28 with TRBJ1-2, with 9 bases that match TRBD1. After removal of 5 bases from V and 4 bases from J, the junction contained 5 bases not matched to a gene. Germline V gene data show CDR1 as MDHEN and CDR2 as SYDVKM. This CDR3 has 14 residues. The CDR3 sequence: CASSLDRGGYGYTF. The CDR3, as DNA: TGTGCCAGCAGTCTGGACAGGGGAGGCTATGGCTACACCTTC.

V gene TRBV11-2 combines with J gene TRBJ2-2; D gene unclear. V gave up 4 bases and J gave up 1 base, with 10 bases separating them. CDR1 is SGHAT and CDR2 is FQNNGV in the germline V gene. This CDR3 has 15 residues. CDR3 loop: CASSSGAQNTGELFF. In DNA, the CDR3 is TGTGCCAGCAGCTCCGGAGCGCAGAACACCGGGGAGCTGTTTTTT.

This clonotype occurred many times. V is TRBV6-1 and J is TRBJ2-7; 8 positions match TRBD1. V dropped 7 bases and J dropped 2; count of bases not matched to a gene: 7. Germline assignment: CDR1 MNHNS and CDR2 SASEGT. The CDR3 covers 14 residues. The CDR3 coding sequence is TGTGCCAGCAAGGGGGCAGGGGGCACCTACGAGCAGTACTTC. This sequence encodes CASKGAGGTYEQYF.

As regards this clonotype: The junction does not match germline at one end; this may be a read error. This rearrangement joins TRBV20-1 to TRBJ2-4; perhaps TRBD2 as D (6 bases). This CDR3 has 17 residues. In germline, CDR1 is DFQATT, CDR2 SNEGSKA (reference sequence). CDR3 residues: CSAPPGGVGRAKNIKYF. DNA for the CDR3: TGCAGTGCTCCGCCCGGGGGTGTGGGGAGAGCCAAAAACATTAAGTACTTC.

This clonotype is a singleton in its sample. This chain connects TRBV28 to TRBJ2-2; D is perhaps TRBD2 (6 bases). Germline-derived CDR1 and CDR2 are MDHEN and SYDVKM. CDR3 length: 13 amino acids. V was cut by 10 bases and J by 2 bases, with 11 bases left in between. CDR3 sequence: CATVDYNTGELFF. CDR3 DNA sequence: TGTGCCACCGTGGACTACAACACCGGGGAGCTGTTTTTT.

The V and J genes are TRBV4-1 and TRBJ2-7, with unresolved D. Germline CDR1 MGHRA, CDR2 YSYEKL. The CDR3 loop spans 13 amino acids. V lost 0 bases and J 3 bases, leaving 6 bases between the germline ends. The CDR3: CASSQETGYEQYF. For the CDR3, the DNA is TGCGCCAGCAGCCAAGAAACCGGCTACGAGCAGTACTTC.

This clonotype showed up many times. This chain joins TRBV5-1 and TRBJ2-5, with 8 bases matching TRBD1. Germline V gene lookup returns CDR1 SGHRS and CDR2 YFSETQ. This CDR3 is built from 16 residues. With 0 bases clipped from V and 2 bases from J, the junction kept 6 bases outside the gene matches. CDR3: CASSLGGTGVQETQYF. The CDR3 DNA reads TGCGCCAGCAGCTTGGGAGGGACAGGAGTTCAAGAGACCCAGTACTTC.

The J gene is TRBJ1-1, the V gene TRBV20-1, with 7 bases identical to TRBD1. Germline CDR1 and CDR2: DFQATT and SNEGSKA (reference sequence). V lost 5 bases and J lost 11; bases outside the gene matches: 11. This CDR3 has 12 amino acids. CDR3 in DNA: TGCAGTGCTTGTAATCAGGGGGACCTGGCTTTCTTT. It yields the protein CSACNQGDLAFF.

This clonotype was observed once. The chain has TRBV2 and TRBJ1-6, with TRBD1 as a possible D gene (6 bases). Trimming shortened V by 4 bases and J by 6 bases, and 13 bases separated the two germline ends. Looked up from germline, CDR1 is SNHLY and CDR2 is FYNNEI. CDR3 length: 15 amino acids. The CDR3 DNA follows: TGTGCCAGCAGTGTAGGGGGGCCTACTAATTCACCCCTCCACTTT. It is translated as CASSVGGPTNSPLHF. The full variable domain, completed using reference TRBV2 and TRBJ1-6, is EPEVTQTPSHQVTQMGQEVILRCVPISNHLYFYWYRQILGQKVEFLVSFYNNEISEKSEIFDDQFSVERPDGSNFTLKIRSTKLEDSAMYFCASSVGGPTNSPLHFGNGTRLTVT.

In DNA form, the CDR3 reads TGTGCCAGCAGTTACTCTCAGGGGGCCGGCAGCTATGGCTACACCTTC. Translated: CASSYSQGAGSYGYTF. The chain is built from TRBV6-5 and TRBJ1-2; the match to TRBD1 covers 8 bases. V lost 0 bases to trimming and J lost 4 bases; unmatched junction nucleotides: 7. This CDR3 contains 16 residues. Germline-derived CDR1 and CDR2 are MNHEY and SVGAGI.

The genes are TRBV6-1 and TRBJ2-5; D is unclear. The CDR3 is 14 amino acids. Trimming stripped 7 bases from V and 1 base from J, with 13 bases between. Germline V gene data show CDR1 as MNHNS and CDR2 as SASEGT. CDR3 nucleotide sequence: TGTGCCAGCATGAAAGTTCGGATCCAAGAGACCCAGTACTTC. It specifies CASMKVRIQETQYF.